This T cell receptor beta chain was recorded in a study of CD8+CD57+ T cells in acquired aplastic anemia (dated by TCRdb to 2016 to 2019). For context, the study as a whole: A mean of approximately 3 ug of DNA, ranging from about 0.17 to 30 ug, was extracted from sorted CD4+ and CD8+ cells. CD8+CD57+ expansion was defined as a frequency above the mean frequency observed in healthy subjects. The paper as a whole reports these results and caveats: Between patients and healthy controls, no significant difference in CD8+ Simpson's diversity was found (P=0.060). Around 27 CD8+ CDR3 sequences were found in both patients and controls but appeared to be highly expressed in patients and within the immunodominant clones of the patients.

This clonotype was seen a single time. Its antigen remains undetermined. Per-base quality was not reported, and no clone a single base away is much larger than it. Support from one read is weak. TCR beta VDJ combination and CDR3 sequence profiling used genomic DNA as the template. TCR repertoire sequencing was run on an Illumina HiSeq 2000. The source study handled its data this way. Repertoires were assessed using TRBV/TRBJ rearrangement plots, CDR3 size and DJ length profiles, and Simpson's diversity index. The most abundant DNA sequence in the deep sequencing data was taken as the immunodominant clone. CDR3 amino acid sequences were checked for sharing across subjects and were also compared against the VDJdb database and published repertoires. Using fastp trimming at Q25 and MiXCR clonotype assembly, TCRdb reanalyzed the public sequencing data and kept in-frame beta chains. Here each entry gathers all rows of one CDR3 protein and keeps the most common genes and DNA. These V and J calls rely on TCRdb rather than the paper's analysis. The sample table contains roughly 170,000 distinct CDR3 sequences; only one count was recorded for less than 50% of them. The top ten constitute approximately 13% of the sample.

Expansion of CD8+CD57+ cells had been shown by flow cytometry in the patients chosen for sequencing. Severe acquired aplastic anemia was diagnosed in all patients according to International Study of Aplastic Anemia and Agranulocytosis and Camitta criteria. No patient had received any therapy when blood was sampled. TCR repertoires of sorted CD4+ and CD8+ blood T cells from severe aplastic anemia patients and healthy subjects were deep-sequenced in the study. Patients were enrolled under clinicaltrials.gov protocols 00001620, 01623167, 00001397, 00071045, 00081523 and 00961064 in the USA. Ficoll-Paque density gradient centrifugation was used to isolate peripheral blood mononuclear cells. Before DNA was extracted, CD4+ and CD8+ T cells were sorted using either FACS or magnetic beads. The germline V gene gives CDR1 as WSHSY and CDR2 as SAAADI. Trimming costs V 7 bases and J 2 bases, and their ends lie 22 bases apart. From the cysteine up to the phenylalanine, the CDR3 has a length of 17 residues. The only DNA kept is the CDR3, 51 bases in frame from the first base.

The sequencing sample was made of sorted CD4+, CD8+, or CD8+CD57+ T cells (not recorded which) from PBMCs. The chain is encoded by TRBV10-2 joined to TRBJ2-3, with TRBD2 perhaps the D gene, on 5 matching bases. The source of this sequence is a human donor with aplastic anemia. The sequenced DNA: TGCGCCAGCACCTCTCCCCCGACCGGACTTCACACAGATACGCAGTATTTT. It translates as CASTSPPTGLHTDTQYF.